The 28 T cell receptor beta chains given below trace back to one sample, sequenced in a study of glioma-infiltrating T cells after dendritic cell vaccination. The protocol was immunoSEQ multiplex PCR, while the TCRdb copy is restricted to in-frame clones and leaves out a portion. The repertoire consists of tens of thousands of clones, with almost 85% occurring once and the leading ten covering around 2.3%. The material was blood, obtained before dendritic cell vaccination. The receptors here all came from a human donor with glioblastoma.

The CDR3 coding sequence is TGTGCCAGTCAAGACAGGCCGGGAATCGGCTACACCTTC. Translated: CASQDRPGIGYTF. V is TRBV19 and J is TRBJ1-2; perhaps TRBD1 as D (6 bases). From germline, CDR1 is LNHDA and CDR2 SQIVND (reference sequence). V was cut by 8 bases and J by 8 bases, with 18 bases left in between. The CDR3 covers 13 residues.

The chain couples TRBV29-1 to TRBJ1-2; the match to TRBD1 covers 9 bases. This CDR3 is 12 amino acids long. Trimming cost V 6 bases and J 6 bases; bases outside gene matches: 5. Germline CDR1 reads SQVTM; CDR2 reads ANQGSEA. In DNA, the CDR3 is TGCAGCGTCAGGACAGGGGTCCATGGCTACACCTTC. This translates into CSVRTGVHGYTF.

V and J are TRBV28 and TRBJ2-2; TRBD1 matches at 9 bases. The CDR3 is 15 residues long. CDR1 is MDHEN, CDR2 SYDVKM, per germline. The J segment lost 8 bases and the V segment lost 7 bases, leaving 11 bases of the junction unmatched. The DNA for the CDR3 is TGTGCCAGCAATCTACAGGGGGCGGGTTCAGGGGAGCTGTTTTTT. Residues: CASNLQGAGSGELFF.

The chain combines TRBV2 with TRBJ1-5; D possibly corresponds to TRBD1 (5 bases). The V gene's germline CDR1 is SNHLY and CDR2 FYNNEI. This CDR3 comprises 15 residues. Trimming shortened V by 4 bases and J by 2 bases, and 12 bases separated the two germline ends. This CDR3 reads CASSAGRAGNQPQHF. CDR3 nucleotides: TGTGCCAGCAGTGCCGGCAGGGCCGGCAATCAGCCCCAGCATTTT.

This clone showed up just once. V and J are TRBV5-5 and TRBJ2-3; 9 nucleotides line up with TRBD2. Germline CDR1 and CDR2: SGHKS and YYEKEE (reference sequence). The CDR3 covers 17 residues. After removal of 0 bases from V and 2 bases from J, the junction contained 7 bases not matched to a gene. CDR3 amino acids: CASSLAVRGGYTDTQYF. The CDR3 region has the DNA TGTGCCAGCAGCTTGGCCGTGCGGGGGGGATACACAGATACGCAGTATTTT.

This clone has just one count. This chain links TRBV12-1 with TRBJ2-7; no check of the table's D call, TRBD1, against the DNA was made. TRBV12-1 is tagged as a pseudogene. The CDR3 consists of 16 residues. This chain's CDR3 is CASSFGRRESSYEQYV. CDR3 DNA: TGTGCCAGCAGCTTTGGGCGCAGGGAAAGCTCCTACGAGCAGTACGTC.

The V call is TRBV7-6, the J call TRBJ1-4; D unclear. Deletions cut 5 bases from V and 6 bases from J, with 10 bases between. The CDR3 has 13 amino acids. Germline assignment: CDR1 SGHVS and CDR2 FNYEAQ. CDR3 residues: CASSQNFHEKLFF. CDR3 coding DNA: TGTGCCAGCAGCCAAAATTTTCATGAAAAACTGTTTTTT.

This rearrangement joins TRBV6-5 to TRBJ1-6, with a weak D call TRBD1 (5 bases). The CDR3 extends over 15 amino acids. The germline V and J ends were trimmed by 2 bases and 7 bases, with 12 bases remaining between them. Germline V lookup: CDR1 MNHEY, CDR2 SVGAGI. In DNA form, the CDR3 reads TGTGCCAGCAGTTACGGTATGGCAGGGAATTCACCCCTCCACTTT. Protein: CASSYGMAGNSPLHF.

The CDR3 reads CASSVAGNNYGYTF. DNA for the CDR3: TGTGCCAGCAGTGTGGCAGGGAATAACTATGGCTACACCTTC. The rearrangement joins TRBV2 to TRBJ1-2; the D gene is possibly TRBD1 (5 bases). CDR3 length: 14 amino acids. Germline CDR1 is SNHLY and CDR2 is FYNNEI. V lost 4 bases to trimming and J lost 1 base, with 10 bases between them.

The chain links TRBV18 to TRBJ2-5; 7 bases are shared with TRBD1. V shed 2 bases and J 1 base; nucleotides not matched to a gene: 7. The length of the CDR3 is 16 residues. The germline CDR1 and CDR2 sequences are KGHSH and LQKENI. The CDR3 sequence is CASSPLTGSGQETQYF. The CDR3 coding sequence is TGTGCCAGCTCACCATTGACAGGGTCAGGCCAAGAGACCCAGTACTTC.

This sequence joins TRBV7-9 and TRBJ2-7; TRBD1 matches at 7 bases. The CDR3 totals 13 residues. Trimming cost V 6 bases and J 4 bases; bases outside gene matches: 6. In germline, CDR1 is SEHNR, CDR2 FQNEAQ (reference sequence). CDR3: CASSTAGGYEQYF. CDR3 in DNA: TGTGCCAGCAGTACAGCAGGGGGTTACGAGCAGTACTTC. The full variable domain, in which reference TRBV7-9 and TRBJ2-7 provide the parts outside the CDR3, is DTGVSQNPRHKITKRGQNVTFRCDPISEHNRLYWYRQTLGQGPEFLTYFQNEAQLEKSRLLSDRFSAERPKGSFSTLEIQRTEQGDSAMYLCASSTAGGYEQYFGPGTRLTVT.

This chain connects TRBV18 to TRBJ1-3, with D possibly being TRBD1 (5 bases). The germline CDR1 and CDR2 sequences are KGHSH and LQKENI. Trimming took off 0 bases at V and 3 bases at J, with 9 bases between the two ends. The CDR3 consists of 15 residues. Here the CDR3 DNA reads TGTGCCAGCTCACCACCTGGCGGGGGTGGAAACACCATATATTTT. Encoded protein: CASSPPGGGGNTIYF.

This clone was observed a few times. J is TRBJ2-1 and V is TRBV2; TRBD2 matches 12 bases. Germline trimming cut 6 bases from V and 6 bases from J; bases unmatched to any gene: 6. The CDR3 totals 15 residues. Germline CDR1 and CDR2: SNHLY and FYNNEI. CDR3 residues: CASSKTGLAGNEQFF. The CDR3 nucleotides are TGTGCCAGCAGCAAGACGGGACTAGCGGGCAATGAGCAGTTCTTC.

The CDR3 region has the DNA TGTGCCAGCACGATGACAGGAAACACTGAAGCTTTCTTT. This translates into CASTMTGNTEAFF. The rearrangement joins TRBV6-1 to TRBJ1-1; D is perhaps TRBD1 (6 bases). V dropped 7 bases and J dropped 2 bases, with 11 bases sitting between them. Germline CDR1 is MNHNS and CDR2 is SASEGT. The CDR3 is 13 amino acids.

This chain connects TRBV7-7 to TRBJ2-5; 9 bases align to TRBD1. Trimming took 4 bases from V and 5 from J; bases not matched to a gene: 8. CDR3 length: 15 residues. Germline loops: CDR1 SSHAT, CDR2 FNYEAQ (reference sequence). The CDR3 loop is CASSSSTGTGETQYF. The DNA of the CDR3 is TGTGCCAGCAGCTCTTCAACCGGGACAGGGGAGACCCAGTACTTC.

This chain connects TRBV7-6 to TRBJ2-2; D remains ambiguous. The V gene's germline CDR1 is SGHVS and CDR2 FNYEAQ. V was clipped by 1 base and J by 4 bases, with 13 bases between them. The CDR3 length is 16 residues. CDR3 residues: CASSLEATVGTGELFF. The CDR3 region has the DNA TGTGCCAGCAGCTTAGAGGCCACAGTAGGCACCGGGGAGCTGTTTTTT.

Here the CDR3 reads CASSLRAGQGVTEAFF. In DNA form, the CDR3 reads TGTGCCAGCAGTTTAAGGGCAGGACAGGGGGTAACCGAAGCTTTCTTT. V gene TRBV27 combines with J gene TRBJ1-1; 10 positions agree with TRBD1. J lost 8 bases, V lost 2 bases, and 11 bases had no gene match. The germline V gene encodes CDR1 MNHEY and CDR2 SMNVEV (reference sequence). The CDR3 spans 16 residues.

The chain joins TRBV27 to TRBJ1-2, with D tentatively TRBD1 (6 bases). V gave up 6 bases and J gave up 9 bases, with 11 bases separating them. The germline V gene encodes CDR1 MNHEY and CDR2 SMNVEV (reference sequence). The length of the CDR3 is 11 residues. The CDR3 bases are TGTGCCAGCAGCCACAGGGAAAGCTACACCTTC. Its translation is CASSHRESYTF.

This clone was seen once. V usage is TRBV5-1 and J usage is TRBJ2-7; 13 bases line up with TRBD2. The germline V gene encodes CDR1 SGHRS and CDR2 YFSETQ. Trimming took 0 bases from V and 1 from J; bases not matched to a gene: 1. CDR3 length equals 16 residues. The CDR3 loop is CASSLGTSGGSYEQYF. Written as DNA, the CDR3 is TGCGCCAGCAGCTTGGGGACTAGCGGGGGTTCCTACGAGCAGTACTTC.

The rearrangement joins TRBV19 to TRBJ2-7, with a possible D match to TRBD2 (6 bases). This CDR3 has 13 amino acids. In germline, CDR1 is LNHDA, CDR2 SQIVND (reference sequence). The V end was cut by 3 bases, the J end by 7 bases, with 13 bases between. CDR3 sequence: CASSMGRAGEQYV. The CDR3 DNA follows: TGTGCCAGTAGTATGGGCAGGGCGGGGGAGCAGTACGTC.

V gene TRBV5-1 combines with J gene TRBJ1-4; the D gene is possibly TRBD1 (6 bases). This CDR3 is 16 amino acids long. Trimming took off 4 bases at V and 4 bases at J, with 17 bases between the two ends. Germline V gives CDR1 SGHRS, CDR2 YFSETQ. This CDR3 is CASSVSTGQGNEKLFF. The DNA for the CDR3 is TGCGCCAGCAGCGTGTCAACAGGGCAGGGTAATGAAAAACTGTTTTTT.

The V call is TRBV5-6, the J call TRBJ1-2; 7 nucleotides match TRBD1. The junction had 6 bases not matched to a gene; V was cut back by 0 bases and J by 4 bases. The CDR3 loop spans 15 amino acids. Germline-derived CDR1 and CDR2 are SGHDT and YYEEEE. The CDR3 nucleotides are TGTGCCAGCAGCTTGGGACCGACAGGGACCTATGGCTACACCTTC. This codes for CASSLGPTGTYGYTF.

The V call is TRBV19, the J call TRBJ1-1; TRBD1 agrees at 9 bases. This CDR3 comprises 14 residues. Germline CDR1 reads LNHDA; CDR2 reads SQIVND (reference sequence). The V gene end was trimmed by 4 bases and the J gene end by 8 bases; junction bases not matched to a gene: 8. This chain's CDR3 is CASSRTGEQLEAFF. CDR3 bases: TGTGCCAGTAGTAGGACAGGGGAGCAACTAGAAGCTTTCTTT.

The chain has TRBV27 and TRBJ2-3; the D gene is possibly TRBD2 (5 bases). The V end was cut by 6 bases, the J end by 6 bases, with 22 bases between. The CDR3 covers 16 residues. Germline V lookup: CDR1 MNHEY, CDR2 SMNVEV (reference sequence). DNA of the CDR3: TGTGCCAGCAGCCGTGGAGAACTAGTGGTGGCTGATACGCAGTATTTT. The encoded protein is CASSRGELVVADTQYF.

The chain employs TRBV30 and TRBJ1-1; 8 bases are a match to TRBD1. There are 14 residues in the CDR3. In germline, CDR1 is GTSNPN, CDR2 SVGIG (reference sequence). The V gene end was trimmed by 3 bases and the J gene end by 11 bases; junction bases not matched to a gene: 14. The CDR3 coding sequence is TGTGCCTGGAGGACCGCCCCAGGGGGCGCGGGGGCTTTCTTT. Translation gives CAWRTAPGGAGAFF.

V gene TRBV6-1 combines with J gene TRBJ1-2; maybe TRBD1 (5 bases). This CDR3 comprises 16 residues. Between the trimmed V and J ends, which lost 3 bases and 0 bases, there was a span of 14 bases. Per germline, CDR1 MNHNS and CDR2 SASEGT. The CDR3 DNA sequence: TGTGCCAGCAGTGAGCGGCAGGGAAAAGCTAACTATGGCTACACCTTC. It specifies CASSERQGKANYGYTF.

This clone was counted a few times. The chain combines TRBV5-4 with TRBJ1-4; TRBD1 matches 8 bases. The CDR3 totals 16 residues. V was clipped by 4 bases and J by 4 bases; unmatched bases: 9. CDR1 and CDR2 from the germline V gene are SGHNT and YYREEE (reference sequence). This CDR3 is CASSPAGGAGNEKLFF. CDR3 bases: TGTGCCAGCAGCCCCGCAGGGGGCGCGGGTAATGAAAAACTGTTTTTT.

The CDR3: CASSVAPGTYEQYF. The CDR3 DNA follows: TGTGCCAGCAGCGTAGCCCCGGGAACCTACGAGCAGTACTTC. The V gene is TRBV9, the J gene TRBJ2-7; possibly TRBD2 for D (5 bases). The CDR3 has 14 amino acids. The V end lost 0 bases, the J end lost 2 bases, and 9 bases lay between the germline ends. Germline assignment: CDR1 SGDLS and CDR2 YYNGEE.